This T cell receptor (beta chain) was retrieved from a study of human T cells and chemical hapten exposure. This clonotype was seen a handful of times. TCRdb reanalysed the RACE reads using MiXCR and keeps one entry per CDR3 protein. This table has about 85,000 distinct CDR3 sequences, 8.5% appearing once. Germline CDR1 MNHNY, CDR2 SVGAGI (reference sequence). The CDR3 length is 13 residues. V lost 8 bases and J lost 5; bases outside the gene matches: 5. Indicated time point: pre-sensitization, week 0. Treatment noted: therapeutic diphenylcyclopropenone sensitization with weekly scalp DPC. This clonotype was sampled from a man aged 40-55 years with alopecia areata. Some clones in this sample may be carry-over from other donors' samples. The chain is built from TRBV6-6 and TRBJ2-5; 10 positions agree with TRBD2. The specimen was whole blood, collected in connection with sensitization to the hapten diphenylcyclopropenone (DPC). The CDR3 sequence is CASVASGSETQYF. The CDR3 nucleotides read TGTGCCAGCGTTGCTAGCGGGAGCGAGACCCAGTACTTC.